One sample yielded the 9 T cell receptor beta chains listed below, sequenced in a study of T cells in narcolepsy. Libraries were prepared by immunoSEQ multiplex PCR; TCRdb keeps only in-frame clonotypes and omits some of them. The sample includes more than 20,000 clones, roughly 86% seen only once; the top ten take about 1%. Source material: memory (CD45RA-) CD4+ T cells from blood. Every receptor here comes from a human donor in good health.

The chain uses TRBV19 and TRBJ1-1; a possible D gene is TRBD1 (5 bases). CDR1 and CDR2 (germline): LNHDA, SQIVND (reference sequence). V dropped 5 bases and J dropped 7 bases, with 14 bases sitting between them. CDR3 length: 13 amino acids. The CDR3 spells CASSLTAGREAFF. The CDR3 DNA sequence: TGTGCCAGTAGTCTTACCGCGGGGCGTGAAGCTTTCTTT.

The rearrangement uses TRBV7-2 and TRBJ2-5; D is ambiguous. CDR1 and CDR2 (germline): SGHTA, FQGNSA. The V end was cut by 4 bases, the J end by 4 bases, with 16 bases between. The CDR3 contains 15 residues. CDR3 bases: TGTGCCAGCAGCTCCGCTTCACAAAAGCGAGAGACCCAGTACTTC. This encodes CASSSASQKRETQYF.

The V and J genes are TRBV6-6 and TRBJ2-7; 9 nucleotides agree with TRBD1. The V segment lost 8 bases and the J segment 7 bases; nucleotides outside the gene matches: 15. The CDR3 is 15 residues long. In germline, CDR1 is MNHNY, CDR2 SVGAGI (reference sequence). Here the CDR3 DNA reads TGTGCCAGCCAGACAACTTGGACAGGGGAGGGGGAGCAGTACTTC. Encoded protein: CASQTTWTGEGEQYF.

The chain couples TRBV6-5 to TRBJ2-5; TRBD1 is a possible D gene (6 bases). V was trimmed by 2 bases and J by 5 bases, leaving 12 bases between them. Germline CDR1 reads MNHEY; CDR2 reads SVGAGI. The CDR3 extends over 14 amino acids. The CDR3 here is CASSYTTGWETQYF. In DNA form, the CDR3 reads TGTGCCAGCAGTTACACCACAGGGTGGGAGACCCAGTACTTC.

The CDR3: CAWSSRRGSPLHF. The CDR3 DNA reads as TGTGCCTGGAGTTCACGCAGGGGTTCACCCCTCCACTTT. The chain links TRBV30 to TRBJ1-6; D is possibly TRBD1 (6 bases). CDR1 and CDR2 from the germline V gene are GTSNPN and SVGIG (reference sequence). Deletions cut 2 bases from V and 9 bases from J, with 11 bases between. CDR3 length: 13 amino acids.

The CDR3 loop reads CASSFMAAQETQYF. The CDR3 bases are TGTGCCAGCAGCTTTATGGCCGCGCAAGAGACCCAGTACTTC. The chain links TRBV7-8 to TRBJ2-5; D ambiguous. The germline gives CDR1 SGHVS, CDR2 FQNEAQ. V lost 3 bases and J lost 2, with 10 bases in between. The CDR3 is 14 amino acids.

The rearrangement uses TRBV7-6 and TRBJ2-7, with no clear D. The V and J ends lost 4 bases and 0 bases respectively, with 10 bases between them. Germline-derived CDR1 and CDR2 are SGHVS and FNYEAQ. This CDR3 spans 14 amino acids. CDR3 region: CASSSRRNSYEQYF. CDR3 DNA: TGTGCCAGCAGCTCCCGACGGAACTCCTACGAGCAGTACTTC.

The V call is TRBV5-1, the J call TRBJ2-5; unclear D gene. The CDR3 runs 14 residues. The ends were cut back, 5 bases at V and 2 bases at J, with 13 bases in the middle. The germline CDR1 and CDR2 sequences are SGHRS and YFSETQ. For the CDR3, the DNA is TGCGCCAGCAGTCAACTCCCAGCGCAAGAGACCCAGTACTTC. Translated, it gives CASSQLPAQETQYF.

The rearrangement uses TRBV5-6 and TRBJ2-6; D perhaps matches TRBD1 (5 bases). CDR1 and CDR2 (germline): SGHDT, YYEEEE. Trimming removed 2 bases at V and 0 bases at J, with 12 bases between. The CDR3 loop spans 17 amino acids. CDR3 DNA: TGTGCCAGCAGCTTTTGGGGCACAAGCTCTGGGGCCAACGTCCTGACTTTC. Translation gives CASSFWGTSSGANVLTF.